This T cell receptor beta chain appears in the sequencing data of a study of blood T cell repertoires in COVID-19 (dated by TCRdb to the early 2020s). With regard to the full study: The collaborator samples originated in the United States, Italy and Spain and spanned the acute and convalescent phases of COVID-19. A freely available public database, intended as a resource for researchers studying the immune response to SARS-CoV-2, is where the repertoires were released. The samples were drawn from the first 160 participants of the ongoing ImmuneRACE study and from 1,254 subjects provided by 6 global collaborators. Nearly every sample came with metadata listing a de-identified subject ID, COVID-19 status, age in years and sex. Deeply sampled blood TCRbeta repertoires from subjects exposed to, actively infected with, or recovered from COVID-19 were included in the dataset. Where available, HLA class I and class II types were taken from metadata supplied by the sample provider and were not determined by assay-based typing. The prospective study material was composed of cDNA or gDNA derived from T cells, B-cell-depleted T cells, or PBMCs.

Another Seattle source contributed samples from volunteer blood donors who had recovered from COVID-19. The collaborating institutions used their own protocols to collect whole blood in K2EDTA tubes. For TCRbeta analysis, collaborators shipped samples as frozen whole blood, isolated PBMCs, or DNA extracted from either of those sample types. Study-level results and caveats: Clinical and demographic metadata were provided uncurated, with the amount varying by source and participant.

On this clone: Its binding antigen is unknown. The record has no base qualities; no much larger clone is one base away.

Looking up the germline V gene (reference sequence) yields CDR1 LGHDT and CDR2 YNNKEL. V is shortened by 4 bases, J by 7 bases, and the region joining them spans 22 bases. The CDR3 runs 16 amino acids, cysteine and phenylalanine included. This entry keeps only the CDR3 DNA: 48 bases, framed from base 1. The immunoSEQ Assay, a bias-controlled multiplex PCR, was used to amplify TCRbeta CDR3 regions from genomic DNA. The published analysis was carried out like this. Nucleated cell counts per sample were estimated from amplification of reference gene primers within the assay. To quantify the absolute abundance of each unique TCRbeta CDR3 rearrangement, sequence reads were collapsed and filtered. Productive Simpson clonality was computed per sample as the square root of Simpson's diversity index over productive rearrangements. Not all clones reach the TCRdb copy of this immuneACCESS table, which keeps in-frame sequences only. Checked studies attribute under half of the gap to unresolved V genes and leave the rest unexplained. The V and J calls and the clone size are those of that table, but D and trimming were determined from the DNA. The sample table contains under 250,000 clones; only one count was recorded for more than 75% of them. The ten largest clones add up to around 1.5% of the sample.

This clonotype was sampled from a woman aged 60-75 years who had recovered from COVID-19. The sample taken for sequencing was peripheral blood. The rearranged segments are TRBV3-1 (or the pseudogene TRBV3-2) and TRBJ1-2; matching of 6 bases hints at TRBD1 as the D gene. The nucleotides read TGTGCCAGCAGCCCAGGACTCAGGGGTGCTTTGGTTGGCTACACCTTC. It encodes CASSPGLRGALVGYTF.